Listed below are T cell receptor beta chains from one sample, sequenced in a study of cytomegalovirus exposure and HLA in healthy donors. This table comes from immunoSEQ multiplex PCR, and its TCRdb copy is limited to in-frame clones, with some not included. This table has under 200,000 clones, 75% to 90% appearing once. Material for sequencing was PBMCs. The receptor source for this set is a man between 18 and 35 years old in good health and CMV-seropositive. Both conserved end residues are part of each CDR3. A D gene is named only where the DNA matches it firmly. Rows may omit the clone size; those that give it use once, few, many or a size class.

TRBV10-3	.	TRBJ1-1	.	CAISDPGEITEAFF	TGTGCCATCAGTGACCCAGGGGAAATCACTGAAGCTTTCTTT
TRBV7-3	TRBD2	TRBJ2-1	.	CASSLISLAGESYNEQFF	TGTGCCAGCAGCTTAATATCCCTAGCGGGGGAATCCTACAATGAGCAGTTCTTC
TRBV9	.	TRBJ2-7	.	CASSVEGGDEQYF	TGTGCCAGCAGCGTAGAGGGGGGGGACGAGCAGTACTTC
TRBV4-3	.	TRBJ2-7	.	CASSHSRVDGEQYF	TGCGCCAGCAGCCATTCCAGGGTCGACGGGGAGCAGTACTTC
TRBV13	.	TRBJ1-1	.	CASSLGRRSEAFF	TGTGCCAGCAGCTTAGGCCGGCGGTCTGAAGCTTTCTTT
TRBV27	.	TRBJ1-5	.	CASSLTLSNQPQHF	TGTGCCAGCAGTTTGACTTTGAGCAATCAGCCCCAGCATTTT
TRBV19	TRBD1	TRBJ1-1	.	CASSIVLDREDGTTEAFF	TGTGCCAGTAGTATCGTTTTGGACAGGGAAGATGGAACGACTGAAGCTTTCTTT
TRBV12-5	TRBD1	TRBJ1-2	.	CASGSIPGQLKYGYTF	TGTGCTAGTGGTTCAATCCCGGGACAGTTGAAATATGGCTACACCTTC
TRBV27	.	TRBJ1-5	.	CASSLSPAKSGNQPQHF	TGTGCCAGCAGTTTATCGCCCGCAAAATCGGGCAATCAGCCCCAGCATTTT
TRBV19	.	TRBJ2-1	.	CASSQPSVRDEQFF	TGTGCCAGTAGTCAACCGTCGGTCAGGGATGAGCAGTTCTTC
TRBV10-3	TRBD2	TRBJ2-7	.	CAISDGGEVYEQYF	TGTGCCATCAGTGACGGGGGGGAGGTGTACGAGCAGTACTTC
TRBV5-1	TRBD1	TRBJ1-6	once	CASSLGQGAGNSPLHF	TGCGCCAGCAGCTTGGGGCAGGGGGCTGGTAATTCACCCCTCCACTTT
TRBV29-1	.	TRBJ2-7	.	CSAAGGFSYEQYF	TGCAGCGCCGCGGGCGGCTTTTCCTACGAGCAGTACTTC
TRBV9	TRBD2	TRBJ2-2	once	CASAVYGGAGELFF	TGTGCCAGCGCGGTATACGGGGGGGCCGGGGAGCTGTTTTTT
TRBV6-5	.	TRBJ1-5	.	CASRMTDNQPQHF	TGTGCCAGCAGAATGACTGACAATCAGCCCCAGCATTTT
TRBV7-9	.	TRBJ1-3	once	CASSLQGRGIYF	TGTGCCAGCAGCCTACAGGGTCGAGGCATATATTTT
TRBV7-9	TRBD1	TRBJ2-5	.	CASSYRSGGQGDSETQYF	TGTGCCAGCAGCTATCGATCCGGGGGACAGGGGGACTCGGAGACCCAGTACTTC
TRBV5-1	TRBD2	TRBJ2-3	.	CASSESLAGRTDTQYF	TGCGCCAGCAGCGAATCATTAGCGGGGCGCACAGATACGCAGTATTTT
TRBV7-9	TRBD1	TRBJ2-1	.	CASSLGLRQGEDNEQFF	TGTGCCAGCAGCTTAGGATTACGACAGGGGGAAGACAATGAGCAGTTCTTC
TRBV14	.	TRBJ1-1	.	CASSRQHTEAFF	TGTGCCAGCAGCCGACAGCACACTGAAGCTTTCTTT
TRBV6-5	TRBD2	TRBJ2-7	.	CASSYFSGGKNEQYF	TGTGCCAGCAGTTACTTTAGCGGGGGCAAAAACGAGCAGTACTTC
TRBV30	.	TRBJ1-2	few	CAWSTMRGAVGYTF	TGTGCCTGGAGTACAATGCGGGGGGCGGTTGGCTACACCTTC
TRBV7-2	TRBD2	TRBJ2-1	.	CASSARLAGGLFHEQFF	TGTGCCAGCAGCGCAAGACTAGCGGGGGGGCTGTTCCATGAGCAGTTCTTC
TRBV10-3	.	TRBJ2-3	.	CASTSTTDTQYF	TGTGCATCAACTAGTACCACAGATACGCAGTATTTT
TRBV9	TRBD1	TRBJ1-2	.	CASSVARTGLSYGYTF	TGTGCCAGCAGCGTAGCCAGGACAGGGCTCAGCTATGGCTACACCTTC
TRBV5-1	.	TRBJ2-7	.	CASHDGGTGYEQCF	TGCGCCAGCCACGACGGGGGGACAGGCTACGAGCAGTGCTTC
TRBV6-1	.	TRBJ1-1	.	CASSELGGTTEAFF	TGTGCCAGCAGTGAACTCGGGGGAACCACTGAAGCTTTCTTT
TRBV25-1	.	TRBJ2-7	.	CASTSTESYEQYF	TGTGCCAGCACCAGTACAGAGTCCTACGAGCAGTACTTC
TRBV5-4	.	TRBJ2-5	few	CASSFDERETQYF	TGTGCCAGCAGCTTTGACGAGAGGGAGACCCAGTACTTC
TRBV7-3	.	TRBJ2-7	.	CASSLSVSYEQYF	TGTGCCAGCAGCCTATCTGTCTCCTACGAGCAGTACTTC
TRBV27	TRBD1	TRBJ1-6	.	CASTPGRQGDSPLHF	TGTGCCAGCACCCCAGGAAGACAGGGGGATTCACCCCTCCACTTT
TRBV10-1	.	TRBJ2-7	.	CASSDLVDEQYF	TGCGCCAGCAGTGATCTCGTAGACGAGCAGTACTTC
TRBV18	.	TRBJ1-3	.	CASSPRAVPIIISGNTIYF	TGTGCCAGCTCACCACGTGCAGTACCCATTATTATCTCTGGAAACACCATATATTTT
TRBV4-1	.	TRBJ2-2	.	CASSQVMSPNTGELFF	TGCGCCAGCAGCCAAGTGATGAGCCCGAACACCGGGGAGCTGTTTTTT
TRBV2	.	TRBJ2-3	.	CASSRETDTQYF	TGTGCCAGCAGCCGGGAGACAGATACGCAGTATTTT
TRBV27	.	TRBJ1-5	.	CASSATGYSNQPQHF	TGTGCCAGCAGTGCTACAGGGTATAGCAATCAGCCCCAGCATTTT
TRBV7-9	TRBD1	TRBJ2-7	.	CASTPTGGNYEQYF	TGTGCCAGCACCCCGACAGGGGGCAACTACGAGCAGTACTTC
TRBV5-6	TRBD1	TRBJ1-2	.	CASRQGQGARGYTF	TGTGCCAGCAGACAAGGACAGGGGGCGCGGGGCTACACCTTC
TRBV19	.	TRBJ1-5	few	CASSDWGGGERPQHF	TGTGCCAGTAGTGATTGGGGTGGGGGCGAGCGGCCCCAGCATTTT
TRBV4-2	.	TRBJ1-1	few	CASSQDPMNTEAFF	TGTGCCAGCAGCCAAGATCCAATGAACACTGAAGCTTTCTTT
TRBV9	.	TRBJ1-6	.	CASRLGAGNSSPLHF	TGTGCCAGCCGCCTGGGGGCAGGGAATAGTTCACCCCTCCACTTT
TRBV18	TRBD1	TRBJ2-2	.	CASSPLGGTGVTGELFF	TGTGCCAGCTCACCCTTAGGCGGGACAGGGGTCACCGGGGAGCTGTTTTTT
TRBV28	TRBD1	TRBJ1-1	.	CASNINSGGATEAFF	TGTGCCAGTAATATAAATTCAGGGGGCGCGACTGAAGCTTTCTTT
TRBV27	.	TRBJ1-5	.	CASSLSGRGGNQPQHF	TGTGCCAGCAGTTTATCGGGGAGGGGAGGCAATCAGCCCCAGCATTTT
TRBV19	.	TRBJ2-1	.	CASGKPGLLAGEQFF	TGTGCCAGCGGGAAACCGGGACTTTTGGCTGGTGAGCAGTTCTTC